This is a list of T cell receptor beta chains from one sample in a study of blood T cell repertoires in COVID-19. The method was immunoSEQ multiplex PCR; TCRdb's version includes in-frame clones alone and lacks a portion of them. Among around 390,000 clones, about 87% were seen once, and the ten largest hold approximately 9.3%. Source material: PBMCs or T cells enriched from blood (not recorded which). These receptors all stem from a woman in her fifties or sixties who had recovered from COVID-19. Both conserved end residues are part of each CDR3. Fields, in order: V gene, clone size, CDR3 protein. Some rows mark clone size as missing; the rest say once, few, many or name a class of expanded clone.

TRBV12-3/TRBV12-4 - CASRQAGYNEQFF
TRBV7-2 - CASSPDRVVDTQYF
TRBV11-2 - CASSSTGVTPYGYTF
TRBV13 - CASSLGTVSTDTQYF
TRBV6-5 - CASSSEETMNTEAFF
TRBV28 - CASKLWGGQDVYGYTF
TRBV11-2 - CASSFGQGTEAFF
TRBV4-3 once CASSDFGEKLFF
TRBV4-3 - CASSQNMLGQFYEQYF
TRBV10-3 - CAIGQGMGWGTDTQYF
TRBV18 few CASSPPASFSGNTIYF
TRBV3-1/TRBV3-2 - CASSQSAGSSYEQYF
TRBV6-5 - CASSIQGTGNTIYF
TRBV7-2 - CASSSRSRGGTDTQYF
TRBV2 - CASSSISGGSYNEQFF
TRBV30 once CAWGSLFEQYF
TRBV29-1 few CSISGETQYF
TRBV7-8 - CASSITYRLGTGELFF
TRBV28 - CASRIYGGLYGYTF
TRBV27 once CASGDRGPPQHF
TRBV6-1 - CASSESKDRARHNQPQHF
TRBV5-6 - CASSLDRGTYNSPLHF
TRBV6-4 - CASSTGNTGELFF
TRBV6-1 - CASSEEGHQSTDTQYF
TRBV15 once CATSTRDRETNGYTF
TRBV9 once CASSSNPGTSGTYEQYF
TRBV9 - CASSPDPTAGEQYF
TRBV10-3 - CAIRSGGANEQFF
TRBV15 - CATSSHLIGETHNEQFF
TRBV7-2 once CASSDLGAGNYGYTF
TRBV5-1 - CASSLEQERSYEQYF
TRBV25-1 - CASSDENDGKETQYF
TRBV18 - CASSRRDEGTEAFF
TRBV7-3 - CASSLYRGADTQYF
TRBV4-3 - CASSQGLSGTKNTEAFF
TRBV5-6 few CASSLFGTGISGANVLTF
TRBV5-4 - CASSLKGSWDYTF
TRBV6-2/TRBV6-3 - CASSLIQTDTQYF
TRBV7-2 - CASSHEQGAAIQYF
TRBV7-2 - CASSREGGANYGYTF
TRBV7-3 once CASSDRGNTEAFF